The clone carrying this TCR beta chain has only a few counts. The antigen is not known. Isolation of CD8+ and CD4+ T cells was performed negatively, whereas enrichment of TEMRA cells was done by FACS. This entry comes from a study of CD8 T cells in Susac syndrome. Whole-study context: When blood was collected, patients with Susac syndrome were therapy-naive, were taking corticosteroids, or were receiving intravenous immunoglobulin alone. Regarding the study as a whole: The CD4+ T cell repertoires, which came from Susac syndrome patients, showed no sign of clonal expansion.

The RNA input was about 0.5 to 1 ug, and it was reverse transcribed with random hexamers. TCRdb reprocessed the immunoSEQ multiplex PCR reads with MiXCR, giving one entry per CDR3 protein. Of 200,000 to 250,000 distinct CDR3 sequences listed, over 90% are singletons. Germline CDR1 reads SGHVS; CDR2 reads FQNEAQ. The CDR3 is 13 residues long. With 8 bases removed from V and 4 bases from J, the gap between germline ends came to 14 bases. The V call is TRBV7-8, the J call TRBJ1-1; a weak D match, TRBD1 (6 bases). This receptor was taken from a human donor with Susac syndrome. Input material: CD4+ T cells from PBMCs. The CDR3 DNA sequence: TGTGCCAGCGGGGGGCGGTTGGGCACTGAAGCTTTCTTT. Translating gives CASGGRLGTEAFF.